Sequencing of this TCR beta chain was carried out in a study of vaccination and CD4 T cells after COVID-19. Study results and limitations: Analysis of convalescent patients found that 304 of 307 vaccine-specific clones were spike mono-reactive.

With regard to this clonotype: What it binds is unknown.

The CDR3 is made up of 13 amino acids. Losses at the gene ends were 5 bases for V and 14 bases for J; bases not matched to a gene: 11. Germline V gene data show CDR1 as MDHEN and CDR2 as SYDVKM. Treatment of the sample: approximately nine-day PBMC culture with coronavirus spike peptide pools or control peptides (ViraFEST assay). Each well received 2.1 million or so PBMCs, cultured with roughly 9.4 IU/ml IL-2 and 9.5 to 10 ug/ml peptide pools. Oncomine TCR Beta short-read sequencing was applied to DNA from cultured CD4+ T cells. Genomic DNA extraction was carried out from cultured CD4+ T cells. TCRdb passed the PCR reads through MiXCR, listing each CDR3 protein once. The data hold under 20,000 distinct CDR3 sequences, with under 60% observed a single time.

The TCR comes from a human donor who had recovered from COVID-19. The chain employs TRBV28 and TRBJ2-3; 9 bases are a match to TRBD2. Sequenced material: CD4+ T cells from blood, cultured in vitro, taken after SARS-CoV-2 vaccination. The CDR3 DNA reads as TGTGCCAGCAGTCGCGCAAGCGGGAGGCGGCTGTATTTT. It yields the protein CASSRASGRRLYF.